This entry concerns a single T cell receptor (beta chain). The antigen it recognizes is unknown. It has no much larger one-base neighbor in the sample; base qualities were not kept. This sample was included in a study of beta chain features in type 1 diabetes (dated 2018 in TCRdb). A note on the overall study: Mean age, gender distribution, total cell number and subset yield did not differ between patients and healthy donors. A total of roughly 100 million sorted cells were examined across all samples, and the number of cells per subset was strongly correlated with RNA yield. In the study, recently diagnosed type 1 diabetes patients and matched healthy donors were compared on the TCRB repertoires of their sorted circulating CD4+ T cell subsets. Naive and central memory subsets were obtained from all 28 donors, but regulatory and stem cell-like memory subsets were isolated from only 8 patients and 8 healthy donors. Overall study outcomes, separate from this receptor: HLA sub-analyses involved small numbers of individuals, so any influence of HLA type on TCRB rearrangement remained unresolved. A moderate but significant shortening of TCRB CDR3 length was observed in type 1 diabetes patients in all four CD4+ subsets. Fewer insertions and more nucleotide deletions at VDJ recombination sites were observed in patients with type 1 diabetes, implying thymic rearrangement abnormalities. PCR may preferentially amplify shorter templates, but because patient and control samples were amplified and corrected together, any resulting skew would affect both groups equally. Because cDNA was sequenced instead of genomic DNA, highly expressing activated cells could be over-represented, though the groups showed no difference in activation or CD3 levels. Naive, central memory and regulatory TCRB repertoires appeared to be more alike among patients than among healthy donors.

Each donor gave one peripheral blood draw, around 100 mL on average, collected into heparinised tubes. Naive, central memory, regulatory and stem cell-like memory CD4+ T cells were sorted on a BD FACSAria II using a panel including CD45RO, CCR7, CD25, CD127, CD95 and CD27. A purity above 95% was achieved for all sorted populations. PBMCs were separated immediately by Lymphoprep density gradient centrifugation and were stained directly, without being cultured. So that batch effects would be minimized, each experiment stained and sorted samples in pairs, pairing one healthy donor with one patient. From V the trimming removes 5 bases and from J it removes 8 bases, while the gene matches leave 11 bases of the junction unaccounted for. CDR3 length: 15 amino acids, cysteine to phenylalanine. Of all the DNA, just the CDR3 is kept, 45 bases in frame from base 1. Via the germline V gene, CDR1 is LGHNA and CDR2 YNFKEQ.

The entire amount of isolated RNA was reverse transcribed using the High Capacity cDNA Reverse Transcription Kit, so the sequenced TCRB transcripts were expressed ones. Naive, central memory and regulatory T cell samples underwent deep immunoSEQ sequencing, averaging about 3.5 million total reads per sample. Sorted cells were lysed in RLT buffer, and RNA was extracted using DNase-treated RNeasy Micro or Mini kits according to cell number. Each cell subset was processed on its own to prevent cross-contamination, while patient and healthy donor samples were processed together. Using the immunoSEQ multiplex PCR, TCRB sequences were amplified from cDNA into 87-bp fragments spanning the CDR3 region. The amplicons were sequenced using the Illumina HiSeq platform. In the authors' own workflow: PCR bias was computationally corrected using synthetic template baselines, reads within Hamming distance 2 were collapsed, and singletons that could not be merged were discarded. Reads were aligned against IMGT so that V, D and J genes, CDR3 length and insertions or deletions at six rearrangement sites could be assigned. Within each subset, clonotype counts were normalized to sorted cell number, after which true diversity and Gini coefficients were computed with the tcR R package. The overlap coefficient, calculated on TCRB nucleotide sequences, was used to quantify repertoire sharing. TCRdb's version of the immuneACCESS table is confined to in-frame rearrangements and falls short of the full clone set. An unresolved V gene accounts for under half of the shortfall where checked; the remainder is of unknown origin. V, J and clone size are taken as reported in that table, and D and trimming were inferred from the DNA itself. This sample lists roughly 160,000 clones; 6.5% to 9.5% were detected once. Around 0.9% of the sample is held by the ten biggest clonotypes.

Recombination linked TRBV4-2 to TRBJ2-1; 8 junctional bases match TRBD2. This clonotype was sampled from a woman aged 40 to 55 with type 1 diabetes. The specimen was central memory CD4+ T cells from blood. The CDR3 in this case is CASSASGRLGDEQFF. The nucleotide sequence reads TGTGCCAGCAGCGCGAGCGGGAGATTGGGTGATGAGCAGTTCTTC.